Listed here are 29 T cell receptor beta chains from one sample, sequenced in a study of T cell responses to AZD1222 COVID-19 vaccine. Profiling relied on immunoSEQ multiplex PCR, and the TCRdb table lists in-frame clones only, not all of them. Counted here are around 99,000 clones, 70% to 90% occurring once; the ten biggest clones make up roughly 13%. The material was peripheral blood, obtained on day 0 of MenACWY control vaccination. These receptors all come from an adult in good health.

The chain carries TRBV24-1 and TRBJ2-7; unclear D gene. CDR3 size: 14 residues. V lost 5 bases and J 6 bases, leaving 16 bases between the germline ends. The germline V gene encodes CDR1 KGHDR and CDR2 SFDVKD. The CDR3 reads CATSAPGNVGEQYF. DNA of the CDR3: TGTGCCACCAGTGCCCCAGGTAACGTGGGCGAGCAGTACTTC.

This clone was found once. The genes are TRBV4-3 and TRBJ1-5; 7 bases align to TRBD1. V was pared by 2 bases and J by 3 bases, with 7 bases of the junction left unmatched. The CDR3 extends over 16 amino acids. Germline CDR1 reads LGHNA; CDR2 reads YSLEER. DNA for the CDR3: TGCGCCAGCAGCCAAACTACAGGGGTTTACAATCAGCCCCAGCATTTT. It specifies CASSQTTGVYNQPQHF.

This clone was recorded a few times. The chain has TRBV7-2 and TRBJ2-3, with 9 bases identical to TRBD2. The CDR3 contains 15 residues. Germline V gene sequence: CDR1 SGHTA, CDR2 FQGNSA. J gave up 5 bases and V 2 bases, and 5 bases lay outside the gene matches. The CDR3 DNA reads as TGTGCCAGCAGCTTAATAGCGGGAGCGGGAGATACGCAGTATTTT. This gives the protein CASSLIAGAGDTQYF. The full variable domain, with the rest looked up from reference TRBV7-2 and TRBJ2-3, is GAGVSQSPSNKVTEKGKDVELRCDPISGHTALYWYRQSLGQGLEFLIYFQGNSAPDKSGLPSDRFSAERTGGSVSTLTIQRTQQEDSAVYLCASSLIAGAGDTQYFGPGTRLTVL.

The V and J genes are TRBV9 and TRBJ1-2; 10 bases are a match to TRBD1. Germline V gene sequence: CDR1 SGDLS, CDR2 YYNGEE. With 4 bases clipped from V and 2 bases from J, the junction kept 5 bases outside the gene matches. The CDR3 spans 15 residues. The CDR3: CASSKDRGRNYGYTF. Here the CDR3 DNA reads TGTGCCAGCAGCAAAGACAGGGGGCGCAACTATGGCTACACCTTC.

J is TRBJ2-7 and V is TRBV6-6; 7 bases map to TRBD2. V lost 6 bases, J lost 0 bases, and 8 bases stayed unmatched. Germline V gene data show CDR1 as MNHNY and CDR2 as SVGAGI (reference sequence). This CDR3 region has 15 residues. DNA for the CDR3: TGTGCCAGCAGCTACAGCGGGGAAAGCTCCTACGAGCAGTACTTC. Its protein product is CASSYSGESSYEQYF.

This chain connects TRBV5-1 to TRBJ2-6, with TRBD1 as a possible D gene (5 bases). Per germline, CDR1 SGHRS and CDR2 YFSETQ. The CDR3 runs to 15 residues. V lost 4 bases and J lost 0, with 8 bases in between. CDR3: CASSPDNSGANVLTF. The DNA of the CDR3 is TGCGCCAGCAGCCCGGACAACTCTGGGGCCAACGTCCTGACTTTC.

The CDR3 spells CASSPPSGEGTNYGYTF. Here the CDR3 DNA reads TGCGCCAGCAGCCCCCCCTCAGGGGAGGGCACAAACTATGGCTACACCTTC. The V and J genes are TRBV4-1 and TRBJ1-2; a weak D match, TRBD1 (6 bases). Trimming stripped 4 bases from V and 2 bases from J, with 20 bases between. This CDR3 has 17 residues. Germline V lookup: CDR1 MGHRA, CDR2 YSYEKL.

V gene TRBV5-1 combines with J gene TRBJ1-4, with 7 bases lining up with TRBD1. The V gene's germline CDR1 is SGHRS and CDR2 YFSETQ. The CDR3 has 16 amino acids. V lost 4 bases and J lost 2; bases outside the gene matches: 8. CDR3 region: CASSPGTDLTNEKLFF. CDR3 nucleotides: TGCGCCAGCAGCCCGGGGACAGATCTCACTAATGAAAAACTGTTTTTT.

Written as DNA, the CDR3 is TGTGCCAGCAGTTTAACTTGGAACACTGAAGCTTTCTTT. Its translation: CASSLTWNTEAFF. V is TRBV6-6 and J is TRBJ1-1; D is unclear. This CDR3 has 13 residues. Trimming stripped 4 bases from V and 1 base from J, with 7 bases between. The germline V gene has CDR1 MNHNY and CDR2 SVGAGI (reference sequence).

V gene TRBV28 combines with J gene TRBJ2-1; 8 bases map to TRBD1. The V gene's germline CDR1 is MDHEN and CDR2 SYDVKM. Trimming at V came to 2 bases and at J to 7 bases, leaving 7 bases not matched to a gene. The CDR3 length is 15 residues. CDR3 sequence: CASSLGQGYGNEQFF. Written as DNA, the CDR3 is TGTGCCAGCAGTTTAGGACAGGGATACGGTAATGAGCAGTTCTTC.

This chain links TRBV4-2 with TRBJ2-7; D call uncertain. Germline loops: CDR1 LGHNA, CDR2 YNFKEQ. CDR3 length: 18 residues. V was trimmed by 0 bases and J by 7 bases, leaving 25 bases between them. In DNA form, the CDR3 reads TGTGCCAGCAGCCAAGATACCATCGTGGACGCTGGGGTCATGGAGCAGTACTTC. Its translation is CASSQDTIVDAGVMEQYF.

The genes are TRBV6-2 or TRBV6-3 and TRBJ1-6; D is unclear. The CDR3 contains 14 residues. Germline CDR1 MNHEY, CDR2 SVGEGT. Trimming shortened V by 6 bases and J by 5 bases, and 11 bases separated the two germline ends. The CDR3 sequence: CASSARGDNSPLHF. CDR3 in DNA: TGTGCCAGCAGCGCCCGGGGTGATAATTCACCCCTCCACTTT.

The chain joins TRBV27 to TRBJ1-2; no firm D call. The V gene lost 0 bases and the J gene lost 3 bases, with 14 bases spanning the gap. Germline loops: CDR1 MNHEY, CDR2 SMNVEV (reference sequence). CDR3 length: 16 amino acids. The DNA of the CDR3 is TGTGCCAGCAGTTTATCAGCGGCACTTGGGGACTATGGCTACACCTTC. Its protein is CASSLSAALGDYGYTF.

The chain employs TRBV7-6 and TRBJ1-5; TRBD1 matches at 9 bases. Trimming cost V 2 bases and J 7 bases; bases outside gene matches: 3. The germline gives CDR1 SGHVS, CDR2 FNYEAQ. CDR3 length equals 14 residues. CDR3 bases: TGTGCCAGCAGCTTAACAGGGGGCAGGCAGCCCCAGCATTTT. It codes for CASSLTGGRQPQHF. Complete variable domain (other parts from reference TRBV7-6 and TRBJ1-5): GAGVSQSPRYKVTKRGQDVALRCDPISGHVSLYWYRQALGQGPEFLTYFNYEAQQDKSGLPNDRFSAERPEGSISTLTIQRTEQRDSAMYRCASSLTGGRQPQHFGDGTRLSIL.

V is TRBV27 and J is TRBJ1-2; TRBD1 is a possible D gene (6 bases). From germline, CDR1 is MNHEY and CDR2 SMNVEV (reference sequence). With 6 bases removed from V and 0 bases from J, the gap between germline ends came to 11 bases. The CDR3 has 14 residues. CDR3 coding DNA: TGTGCCAGCAGCCCTCGACAGGCTAACTATGGCTACACCTTC. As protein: CASSPRQANYGYTF.

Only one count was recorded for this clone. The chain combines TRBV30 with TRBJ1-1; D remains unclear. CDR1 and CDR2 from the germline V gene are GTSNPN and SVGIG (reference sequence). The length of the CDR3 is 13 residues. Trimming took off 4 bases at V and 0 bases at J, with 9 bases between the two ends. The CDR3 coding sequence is TGTGCCTGGAACCGGGAGCTGAACACTGAAGCTTTCTTT. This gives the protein CAWNRELNTEAFF.

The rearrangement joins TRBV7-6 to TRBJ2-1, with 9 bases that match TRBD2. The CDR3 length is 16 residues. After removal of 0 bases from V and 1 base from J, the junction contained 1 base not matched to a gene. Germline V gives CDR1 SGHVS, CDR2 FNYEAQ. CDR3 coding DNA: TGTGCCAGCAGCTTAGCGCTAGCGGGGTCCTACAATGAGCAGTTCTTC. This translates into CASSLALAGSYNEQFF.

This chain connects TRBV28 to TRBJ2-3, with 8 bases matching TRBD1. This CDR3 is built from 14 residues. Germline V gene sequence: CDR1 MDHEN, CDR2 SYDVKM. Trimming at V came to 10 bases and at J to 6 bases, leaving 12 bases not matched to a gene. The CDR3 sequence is CAIETGVGWDTQYF. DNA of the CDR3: TGTGCCATAGAGACAGGGGTCGGATGGGATACGCAGTATTTT.

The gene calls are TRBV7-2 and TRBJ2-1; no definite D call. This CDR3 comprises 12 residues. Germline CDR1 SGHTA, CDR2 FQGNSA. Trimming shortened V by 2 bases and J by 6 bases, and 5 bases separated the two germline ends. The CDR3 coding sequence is TGTGCCAGCAGCTTAATCTTCAATGAGCAGTTCTTC. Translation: CASSLIFNEQFF.

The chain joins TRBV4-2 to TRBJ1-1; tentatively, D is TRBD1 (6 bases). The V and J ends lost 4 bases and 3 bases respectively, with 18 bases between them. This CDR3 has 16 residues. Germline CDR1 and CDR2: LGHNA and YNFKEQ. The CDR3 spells CASSPVGGREDTEAFF. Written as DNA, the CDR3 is TGTGCCAGCAGCCCAGTGGGGGGCCGCGAGGACACTGAAGCTTTCTTT.

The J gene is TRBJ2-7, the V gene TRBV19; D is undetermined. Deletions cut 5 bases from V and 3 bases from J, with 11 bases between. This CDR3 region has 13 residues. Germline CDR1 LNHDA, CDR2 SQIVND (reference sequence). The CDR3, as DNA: TGTGCCAGTAGTTTCGGCAGGAACTACGAGCAGTACTTC. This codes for CASSFGRNYEQYF.

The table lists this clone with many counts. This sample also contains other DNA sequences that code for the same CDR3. In DNA form, the CDR3 reads TGTGCCAGCAGTTACTCGAACGTCAATGAGCAGTTCTTC. This encodes CASSYSNVNEQFF. The rearrangement joins TRBV6-5 to TRBJ2-1; D remains ambiguous. Germline V lookup: CDR1 MNHEY, CDR2 SVGAGI. V gave up 0 bases and J gave up 6 bases, with 6 bases separating them. This CDR3 has 13 residues.

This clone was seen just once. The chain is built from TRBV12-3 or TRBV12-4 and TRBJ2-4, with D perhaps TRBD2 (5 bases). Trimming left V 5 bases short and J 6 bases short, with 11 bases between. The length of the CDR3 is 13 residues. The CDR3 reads CASSVRGGNIQYF. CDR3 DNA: TGTGCCAGCAGTGTCCGGGGTGGAAACATTCAGTACTTC.

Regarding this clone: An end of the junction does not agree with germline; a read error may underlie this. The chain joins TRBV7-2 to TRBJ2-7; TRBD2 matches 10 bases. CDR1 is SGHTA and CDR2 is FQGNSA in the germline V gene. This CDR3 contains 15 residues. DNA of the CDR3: TGTGCCAGCAGCCTAGCGGGAGTAGGGTCCTACGAGCAGTACTTC. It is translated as CASSLAGVGSYEQYF.

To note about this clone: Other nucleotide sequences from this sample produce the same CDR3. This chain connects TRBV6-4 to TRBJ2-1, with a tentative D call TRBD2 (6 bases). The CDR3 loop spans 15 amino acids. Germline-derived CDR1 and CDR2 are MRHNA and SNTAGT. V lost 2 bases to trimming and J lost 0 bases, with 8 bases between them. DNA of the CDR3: TGTGCCAGCAGTGACGGGGGGAGCTCCTACAATGAGCAGTTCTTC. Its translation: CASSDGGSSYNEQFF.

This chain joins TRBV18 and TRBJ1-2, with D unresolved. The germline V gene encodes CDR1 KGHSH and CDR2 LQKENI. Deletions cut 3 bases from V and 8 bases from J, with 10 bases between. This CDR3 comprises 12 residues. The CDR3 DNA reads TGTGCCAGCTCACCGGAAAAATCCGGCTACACCTTC. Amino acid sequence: CASSPEKSGYTF.

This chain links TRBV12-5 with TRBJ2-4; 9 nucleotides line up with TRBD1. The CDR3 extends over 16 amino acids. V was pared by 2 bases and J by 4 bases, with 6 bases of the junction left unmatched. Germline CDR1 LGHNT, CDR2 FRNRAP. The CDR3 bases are TGTGCTAGTGGTTTGATCCCACAGGGGGCAAAAAACATTCAGTACTTC. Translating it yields CASGLIPQGAKNIQYF.

The CDR3 spells CASSDMASYEQYF. The CDR3 region has the DNA TGTGCCAGCAGTGACATGGCCTCCTACGAGCAGTACTTC. This rearrangement joins TRBV7-2 to TRBJ2-7; D is ambiguous. Trimming took off 6 bases at V and 0 bases at J, with 9 bases between the two ends. Germline CDR1 is SGHTA and CDR2 is FQGNSA. The CDR3 sequence is 13 residues long.

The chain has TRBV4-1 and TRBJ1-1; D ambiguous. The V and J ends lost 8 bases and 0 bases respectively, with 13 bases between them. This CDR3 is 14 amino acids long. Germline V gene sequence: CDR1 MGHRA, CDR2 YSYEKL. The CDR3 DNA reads TGCGCCAGCGGGAGGGCGAACATGAACACTGAAGCTTTCTTT. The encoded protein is CASGRANMNTEAFF.